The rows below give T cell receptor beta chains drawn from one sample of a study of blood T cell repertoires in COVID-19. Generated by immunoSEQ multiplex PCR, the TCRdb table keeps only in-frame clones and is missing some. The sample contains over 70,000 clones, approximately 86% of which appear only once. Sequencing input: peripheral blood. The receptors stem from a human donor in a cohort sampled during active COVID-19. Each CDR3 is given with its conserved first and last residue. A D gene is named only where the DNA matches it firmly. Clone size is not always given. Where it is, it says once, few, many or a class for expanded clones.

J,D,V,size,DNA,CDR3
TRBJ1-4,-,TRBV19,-,TGTGCCAGTAGTCTATCCGGGACTCGGGGCAATGAAAAACTGTTTTTT,CASSLSGTRGNEKLFF
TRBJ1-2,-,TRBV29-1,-,TGCAGCGTCAAGACGGGGGGGGTCTATGGCTACACCTTC,CSVKTGGVYGYTF
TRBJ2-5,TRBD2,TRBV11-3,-,TGTGCCAGCAGCTCCGGACTAGCGGGAGGGGAGACCCAGTACTTC,CASSSGLAGGETQYF
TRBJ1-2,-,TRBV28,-,TGTGCCAGCAGCGCCTCGACAGGACGGAACTATGGCTACACCTTC,CASSASTGRNYGYTF
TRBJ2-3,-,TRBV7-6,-,TGTGCCAGCAGCTTTCCGTACACAGATACGCAGTATTTT,CASSFPYTDTQYF
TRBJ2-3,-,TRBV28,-,TGTGCCAGCAGGGAGTCTAGCGCAGATACGCAGTATTTT,CASRESSADTQYF
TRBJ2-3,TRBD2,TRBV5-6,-,TGTGCCAGCAGCTCCGGGACTAGCGGTACAGATACGCAGTATTTT,CASSSGTSGTDTQYF
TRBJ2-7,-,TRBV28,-,TGTGCCAGCAGTTTAACCCAGGGGGGTTCCTACGAGCAGTACTTC,CASSLTQGGSYEQYF
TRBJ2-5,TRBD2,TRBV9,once,TGTGCCAGCAGCGTTAGGGGTAGCGGGGGGTCAGAGACCCAGTACTTC,CASSVRGSGGSETQYF
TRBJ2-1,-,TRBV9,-,TGTGCCAGCAGCGTAAATAGCAATGAGCAGTTCTTC,CASSVNSNEQFF
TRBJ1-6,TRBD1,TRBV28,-,TGTGCCAGCAGTTTATTAGGGGGCTTCCTCCACTTT,CASSLLGGFLHF
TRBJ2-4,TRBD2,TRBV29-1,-,TGCAGCGTTTACGACCCCGTGGGGGGGGCCAAAAACATTCAGTACTTC,CSVYDPVGGAKNIQYF
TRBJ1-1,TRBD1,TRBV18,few,TGTGCCAGCTCACAGACAAGCTCAGGACAGGGGGTAGGGGCTGAAGCTTTCTTT,CASSQTSSGQGVGAEAFF
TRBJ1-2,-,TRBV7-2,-,TGTGCCAGCAGCTTAGTGATGGGGCAGGACTATGGCTACACCTTC,CASSLVMGQDYGYTF
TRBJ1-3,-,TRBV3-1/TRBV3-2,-,TGTGCCAGCAGCCAAGGCCTCTCTGACAACTCTGGAAACACCATATATTTT,CASSQGLSDNSGNTIYF
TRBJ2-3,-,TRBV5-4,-,TGTGCCAGCAGCTTGGTATTCTCAGATACGCAGTATTTT,CASSLVFSDTQYF
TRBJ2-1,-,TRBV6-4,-,TGTGCCAGCAGTGACTCGAAGCGGTCCTCCTACAATGAGCAGTTCTTC,CASSDSKRSSYNEQFF
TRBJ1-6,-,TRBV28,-,TGTGCCAGCAGTTTCCCTGCCTATAATTCACCCCTCCACTTT,CASSFPAYNSPLHF
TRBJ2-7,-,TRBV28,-,TGTGCCAGCAGTGGGGGGAGTGTGCCCTACGAGCAGTACTTC,CASSGGSVPYEQYF
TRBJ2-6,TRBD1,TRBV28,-,TGTGCCAGCAGTTTAATTTTCGGACAGGGGGCGTCTGGGGCCAACGTCCTGACTTTC,CASSLIFGQGASGANVLTF
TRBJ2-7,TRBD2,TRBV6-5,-,TGTGCCAGCAGCCTACTAGCGGGGACCTACGAGCAGTACTTC,CASSLLAGTYEQYF
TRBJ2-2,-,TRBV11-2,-,TGTGCCAGCAGCTTAGGAGGGTACGGGGAGCTGTTTTTT,CASSLGGYGELFF
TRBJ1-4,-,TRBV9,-,TGTGCCAGCAGCGTAGCTCATGGAGGCGACGTGGAAAAACTGTTTTTT,CASSVAHGGDVEKLFF
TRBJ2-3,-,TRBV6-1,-,TGTGCCAGCAGTGAAGGTAGCGGTAGCACAGATACGCAGTATTTT,CASSEGSGSTDTQYF
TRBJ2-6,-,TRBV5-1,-,TGCGCCAGCAGCTTGGATCTCGCTGGGGCCAACGTCCTGACTTTC,CASSLDLAGANVLTF
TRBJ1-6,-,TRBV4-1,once,TGCGCCAGCAGAAATCAAGCGGGTTTCTATAATTCACCCCTCCACTTT,CASRNQAGFYNSPLHF
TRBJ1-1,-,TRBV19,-,TGTGCCAGTAGTCCCCGAGGGGGGGCATTTGAAGCTTTCTTT,CASSPRGGAFEAFF
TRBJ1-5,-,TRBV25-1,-,TGTGCCAGCAGTGAGAGATATAGCAATCAGCCCCAGCATTTT,CASSERYSNQPQHF
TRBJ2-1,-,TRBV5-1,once,TGCGCCAGCAGCTTGGTTCTGGCGGAGAGCTCCTACAATGAGCAGTTCTTC,CASSLVLAESSYNEQFF
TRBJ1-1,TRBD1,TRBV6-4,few,TGTGCCAGCAGCCCCGGGGACAGGGGATACAATGCCGCTGAAGCTTTCTTT,CASSPGDRGYNAAEAFF
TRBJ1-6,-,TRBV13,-,TGTGCCAGCAGCTTATGGAGCTCCTATAATTCACCCCTCCACTTT,CASSLWSSYNSPLHF
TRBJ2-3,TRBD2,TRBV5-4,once,TGTGCCAGCAGCTCGGGGACTAGCCTGGCGGATACGCAGTATTTT,CASSSGTSLADTQYF
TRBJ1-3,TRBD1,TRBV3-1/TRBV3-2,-,TGTGCCAGCAGCTTAGGACAGGCCTCTGGAAACACCATATATTTT,CASSLGQASGNTIYF
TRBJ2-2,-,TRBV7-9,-,TGTGCCAGCTCGGGGAGAGAGGGGGAGCTGTTTTTT,CASSGREGELFF
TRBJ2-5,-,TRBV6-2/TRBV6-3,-,TGTGCCAGCAGTGACCCAGGGAAGTCGGGGACCCAGTACTTC,CASSDPGKSGTQYF
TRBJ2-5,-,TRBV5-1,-,TGCGCCAGCAGCCGCGGAGGACTCCAGTACCAAGAGACCCAGTACTTC,CASSRGGLQYQETQYF
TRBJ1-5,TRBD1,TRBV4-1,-,TGCGCCAGCAGCCAAATGCAGGGGGCGCGGAGTCAGCCCCAGCATTTT,CASSQMQGARSQPQHF
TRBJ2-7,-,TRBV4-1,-,TGCGCCAGCAGCCACCTACCGCGGGACAGAACCTACGAGCAGTACTTC,CASSHLPRDRTYEQYF
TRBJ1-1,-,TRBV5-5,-,TGTGCCAGCAGCTTGGGCGGGAACACTGAAGCTTTCTTT,CASSLGGNTEAFF
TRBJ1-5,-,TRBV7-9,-,TGTGCCAGCAGCTGGGGCGAGGAGCCCCAGCATTTT,CASSWGEEPQHF
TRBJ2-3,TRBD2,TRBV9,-,TGTGCCAGCAGCGTGGGGGGGTGGCACACAGATACGCAGTATTTT,CASSVGGWHTDTQYF
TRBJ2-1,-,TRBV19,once,TGTGCCAGTAGTAGTCAGGGTTCCGATGAGCAGTTCTTC,CASSSQGSDEQFF
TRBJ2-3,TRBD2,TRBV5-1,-,TGCGCCAGCAGCCCCAAAACAGCGGGGGGGTATTTAGATACGCAGTATTTT,CASSPKTAGGYLDTQYF
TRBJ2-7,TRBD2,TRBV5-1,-,TGCGCCAGCAGCACTAGCGCAATGGCATCTCGGGAGCAGTACTTC,CASSTSAMASREQYF
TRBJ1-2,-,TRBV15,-,TGTGCCACCAGCACCCCGGATAAACCTCGGCGGGGCTACACCTTC,CATSTPDKPRRGYTF
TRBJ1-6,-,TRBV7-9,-,TGTGCCAGCAGCTTTGGACAATATAATTCACCCCTCCACTTT,CASSFGQYNSPLHF
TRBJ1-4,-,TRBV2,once,TGTGCCAGCAGTGATAGCGAAAAACTGTTTTTT,CASSDSEKLFF
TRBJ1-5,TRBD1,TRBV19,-,TGTGCCAGTAGTAGCCGAGAGGGGGCAATCGGTAGCAATCAGCCCCAGCATTTT,CASSSREGAIGSNQPQHF
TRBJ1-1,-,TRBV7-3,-,TGTGCCAGCAGCCCCGGGGGGGAGGGATATACTGAAGCTTTCTTT,CASSPGGEGYTEAFF
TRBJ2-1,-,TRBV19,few,TGTGCCAGTAGTATAGAGAGCGGTTCGTCCTACAATGAGCAGTTCTTC,CASSIESGSSYNEQFF
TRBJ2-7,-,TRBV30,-,TGTGCCTGGAGTGATGGGAGTTTCCACAACTCCTACGAGCAGTACTTC,CAWSDGSFHNSYEQYF
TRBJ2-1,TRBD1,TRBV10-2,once,TGCGCCAGCAGTGAGTCCAGGGGGCGGATTCACAATGAGCAGTTCTTC,CASSESRGRIHNEQFF
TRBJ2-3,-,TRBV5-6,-,TGTGCCAGCAGCTTAGGACATCTCGGGTTGGCGCAGTATTTT,CASSLGHLGLAQYF
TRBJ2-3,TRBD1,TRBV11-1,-,TGTGCCAGCAGGCGATCGGGACAGCTACTATCAGGCCAGTATTTT,CASRRSGQLLSGQYF
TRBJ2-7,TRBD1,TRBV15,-,TGTGCCACCAGGGACAGGGATAGAACCTACGAGCAGTACTTC,CATRDRDRTYEQYF
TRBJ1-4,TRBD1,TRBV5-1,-,TGCGCCAGCAGCAAACGGACAGGGGTTGAGGAAAAACTGTTTTTT,CASSKRTGVEEKLFF
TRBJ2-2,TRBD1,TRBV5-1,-,TGCGCCAGCAGCTTGGGACAGGGGCCTTCATACGGGGAGCTGTTTTTT,CASSLGQGPSYGELFF